This T cell receptor (beta chain) comes out of a study of beta chain features in type 1 diabetes. Study-level results: Still unanswered here is whether HLA type influences TCRB rearrangement. Shorter TCRB CDR3s, moderately but significantly so, marked every one of the four CD4+ subsets in Type 1 diabetes patients. Across patients, naive, central memory and Treg TCRB repertoires exhibited apparently greater similarity than was observed across healthy donors.

This clone was counted a few times. Its antigen remains unknown. A read error may account for a junction end that differs from germline. Isolation of CD4+ naive, central memory, regulatory and stem cell-like memory cells was achieved by sorting via CD45RO/CCR7/CD25/CD127/CD95/CD27. CDR3 length equals 12 residues. Germline values: CDR1 SGHRS, CDR2 YFSETQ. Expressed TCRB transcripts got sequenced, as all isolated RNA was reverse transcribed. Only in-frame clones appear in the TCRdb table, and some are missing; sequencing was by immunoSEQ multiplex PCR. The sample lists approximately 730,000 clones; about an eighth were seen once.

Sequenced material: naive CD4+ T cells from blood. This chain uses TRBV5-1 with TRBJ1-2, with 7 bases aligning to TRBD1. This TCR was recovered from a man between 18 and 29 years old with type 1 diabetes. This CDR3 is CASSLGTGDHRF. Written as DNA, the CDR3 is TGCGCCAGCAGCTTGGGAACAGGGGACCATCGCTTC.